This T cell receptor beta chain came from a study of OX40 agonist ivuxolimab in advanced cancers. In the study overall: Patients were given ivuxolimab, an antibody that agonizes OX40 (CD134). Partial responses, seen in three patients, involved one hepatocellular carcinoma and two cutaneous melanomas. Notes on the study in general: Among the nonresponders, some also had low normalized T-cell clonal expansion. The study observed clonal expansion of CD4+ and CD8+ blood T cells by week 6 at 0.1 to 3.0 mg/kg.

Notes on this clone: As yet, its antigen is unknown.

Sequencing was performed with immunoSEQ multiplex PCR; in TCRdb, only in-frame clones are kept and a portion is missing. The table has more than 75,000 clones, 86% seen once. The CDR3 consists of 13 residues. Germline CDR1 and CDR2: SGHTA and FQGTGA. Trimming left V 4 bases short and J 1 base short, with 7 bases between. V is TRBV7-3 and J is TRBJ1-1; perhaps TRBD1 as D (5 bases). This TCR was recovered from an adult with an advanced solid tumor such as melanoma, head and neck, liver or kidney cancer. Here the sequenced sample was CD4+ or CD8+ T cells sorted from blood, taken in a trial of the OX40 agonist ivuxolimab. As DNA, the CDR3 is TGTGCCAGCAGCTCGACAGAGAACACTGAAGCTTTCTTT. Amino acid sequence: CASSSTENTEAFF.